The clone carrying this T cell receptor (beta chain) was seen many times. There are 14 residues in the CDR3. Germline-derived CDR1 and CDR2 are MNHEY and SVGEGT. Trimming removed 7 bases from V and 3 bases from J; junction bases left unmatched: 8. This sample was taken from a study of Graves' ophthalmopathy and Graves' hyperthyroidism. Study at large: Peripheral blood was gathered at first diagnosis, ahead of any treatment whatsoever.

The authors amplified TCR beta CDR3 regions from RNA transcripts. The first-round RT-PCR employed HTBI primers together with the Qiagen OneStep RT-PCR kit. A multiplex PCR was then performed as the second round. A single record per CDR3 protein comes from TCRdb applying MiXCR to the multiplex PCR reads. The table includes about 380,000 distinct CDR3 sequences, roughly 15% detected once. This sequence was found in a woman under 30 with stable Graves' hyperthyroidism. The sample comprised peripheral blood. V gene TRBV6-2 or TRBV6-3 combines with J gene TRBJ2-7; 8 bases are a match to TRBD2. The chain's CDR3 is CASTWRGADYEQYF. CDR3 in DNA: TGTGCCAGCACCTGGCGGGGGGCGGACTACGAGCAGTACTTC.